The 5 T cell receptor beta chains in this list originate from one sample, sequenced in a study of T cells in tuberculosis. Time point meaning: new active TB diagnosis, blood taken before or within 7 days of starting treatment. Sequencing used immunoSEQ multiplex PCR; TCRdb keeps in-frame clones, though not all of them. The sample records some 34,000 clones, about 90% being singletons. The sample was PBMCs, taken at tuberculosis diagnosis. These receptor sequences come from an adult with tuberculosis.

The gene calls are TRBV4-1 and TRBJ1-6; TRBD1 is a possible D gene (5 bases). Germline-derived CDR1 and CDR2 are MGHRA and YSYEKL. The V gene lost 4 bases and the J gene lost 7 bases, with 26 bases spanning the gap. The CDR3 is made up of 19 amino acids. The DNA for the CDR3 is TGCGCCAGCAGCCCGGGGGAGGGAACCCCCTACTCACCGAATTCACCCCTCCACTTT. Protein product: CASSPGEGTPYSPNSPLHF.

The genes are TRBV4-1 and TRBJ2-1, with TRBD2 matching over 8 bases. CDR3 length: 16 residues. V trimming: 1 base; J trimming: 9 bases; junction bases outside the gene matches: 11. Germline CDR1 and CDR2: MGHRA and YSYEKL. The CDR3 region is CASSQAGGRPLGEQFF. The DNA of the CDR3 is TGCGCCAGCAGCCAAGCTGGCGGGAGGCCCTTAGGTGAGCAGTTCTTC.

The chain employs TRBV5-1 and TRBJ1-1; 7 nucleotides align to TRBD1. With V trimmed by 1 base and J by 3 bases, 12 bases remained unmatched. Per germline, CDR1 SGHRS and CDR2 YFSETQ. This CDR3 has 17 amino acids. This chain's CDR3 is CASSLKSSGGLDTEAFF. The CDR3 coding sequence is TGCGCCAGCAGCTTGAAGAGTTCAGGGGGTTTGGACACTGAAGCTTTCTTT.

In this sample, this clone turned up once. The genes are TRBV28 and TRBJ1-2; TRBD1 matches 9 bases. After removal of 5 bases from V and 7 bases from J, the junction contained 8 bases not matched to a gene. This CDR3 is built from 14 residues. The V gene's germline CDR1 is MDHEN and CDR2 SYDVKM. Written as DNA, the CDR3 is TGTGCCAGCAGTCCAGGGGACAGGGCACGTGGCTACACCTTC. Protein sequence: CASSPGDRARGYTF.

This clone was detected only once. This chain links TRBV2 with TRBJ2-7, with D possibly being TRBD1 (6 bases). Germline V gene data show CDR1 as SNHLY and CDR2 as FYNNEI. Trimming removed 6 bases from V and 2 bases from J, with 17 bases in between. The CDR3 is 15 amino acids. The CDR3 DNA reads TGTGCCAGCAGCCTCAGGGGTTCCCCCACCTACGAGCAGTACTTC. It yields the protein CASSLRGSPTYEQYF.